The clone carrying this TCR beta chain has at least ten counts. Antigen specificity is unknown. The data were taken from a study of T-cell reconstitution after alpha-beta-depleted transplantation in children. Broader study findings: Some patients showed high day-60 TCRbeta diversity, which derived from surviving recipient T cells and thymic progenitors. By one year post-transplant, T-cell counts and diversity largely arose from T cells that were newly produced.

The CDR3 is made up of 14 amino acids. Trimming cost V 2 bases and J 3 bases, with 10 bases left between them. The germline V gene encodes CDR1 SGHAT and CDR2 FQDESV (reference sequence). Unique molecular identifiers tagged the TCRbeta library. TCRdb fed the PCR reads into MiXCR, producing one record per CDR3 protein. The sample records tens of thousands of distinct CDR3 sequences, roughly 5% being singletons. Here the sequenced sample was PBMCs, mostly from graft donor cells, taken 180 days after TCRalphabeta/CD19-depleted stem cell transplant. The TCR originated in a boy in the first two years of life who had a stem cell transplant for acute myeloid leukemia, so the T cells may come from the graft donor. This chain uses TRBV11-1 with TRBJ1-1; the D gene is possibly TRBD1 (5 bases). The DNA of the CDR3 is TGTGCCAGCAGCTTATCGGGGGGGTACACTGAAGCTTTCTTT. This gives the protein CASSLSGGYTEAFF.